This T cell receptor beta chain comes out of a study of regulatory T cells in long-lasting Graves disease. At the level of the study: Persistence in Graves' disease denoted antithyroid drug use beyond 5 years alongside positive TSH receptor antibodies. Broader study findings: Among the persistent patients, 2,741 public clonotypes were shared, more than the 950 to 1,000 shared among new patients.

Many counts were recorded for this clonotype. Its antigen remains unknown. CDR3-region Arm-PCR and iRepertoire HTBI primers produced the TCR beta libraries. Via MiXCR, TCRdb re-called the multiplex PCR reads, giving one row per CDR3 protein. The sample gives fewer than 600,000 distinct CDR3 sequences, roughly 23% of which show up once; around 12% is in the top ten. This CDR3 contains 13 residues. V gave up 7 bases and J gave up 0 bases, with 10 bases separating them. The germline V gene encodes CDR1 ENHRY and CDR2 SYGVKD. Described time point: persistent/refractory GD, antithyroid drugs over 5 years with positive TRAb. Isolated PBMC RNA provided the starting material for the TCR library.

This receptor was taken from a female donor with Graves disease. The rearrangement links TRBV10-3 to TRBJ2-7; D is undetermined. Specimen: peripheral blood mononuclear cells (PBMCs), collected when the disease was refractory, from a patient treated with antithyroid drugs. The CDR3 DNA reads TGTGCCATCATGCCGTCCAGCTCCTACGAGCAGTACTTC. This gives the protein CAIMPSSSYEQYF.